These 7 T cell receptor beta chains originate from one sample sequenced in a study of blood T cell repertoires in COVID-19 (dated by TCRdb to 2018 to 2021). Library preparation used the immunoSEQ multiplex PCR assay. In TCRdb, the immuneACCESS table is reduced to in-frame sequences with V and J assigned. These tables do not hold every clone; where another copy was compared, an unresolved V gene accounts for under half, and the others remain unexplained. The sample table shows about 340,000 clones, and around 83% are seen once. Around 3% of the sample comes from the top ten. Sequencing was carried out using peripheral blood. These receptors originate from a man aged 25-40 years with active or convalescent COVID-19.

CDR3 region: CASSPRQGGLEKLFF. Here the CDR3 DNA reads TGTGCCAGCTCACCCCGCCAGGGCGGATTAGAAAAACTGTTTTTT. The chain joins TRBV18 to TRBJ1-4, with TRBD1 as a possible D gene (5 bases). The CDR3 runs 15 residues. Germline CDR1 reads KGHSH; CDR2 reads LQKENI. V lost 3 bases to trimming and J lost 8 bases, with 16 bases between them. Filled out from reference TRBV18 and TRBJ1-4, the complete variable domain reads NAGVMQNPRHLVRRRGQEARLRCSPMKGHSHVYWYRQLPEEGLKFMVYLQKENIIDESGMPKERFSAEFPKEGPSILRIQQVVRGDSAAYFCASSPRQGGLEKLFFGSGTQLSVL.

The CDR3: CATSGTGGFGYTF. CDR3 nucleotide sequence: TGTGCCACCTCCGGGACAGGGGGCTTTGGCTACACCTTC. The rearrangement uses TRBV24-1 and TRBJ1-2; TRBD1 agrees at 12 bases. This CDR3 contains 13 residues. Germline CDR1 KGHDR, CDR2 SFDVKD. V gave up 9 bases and J gave up 7 bases; unmatched junction bases: 5.

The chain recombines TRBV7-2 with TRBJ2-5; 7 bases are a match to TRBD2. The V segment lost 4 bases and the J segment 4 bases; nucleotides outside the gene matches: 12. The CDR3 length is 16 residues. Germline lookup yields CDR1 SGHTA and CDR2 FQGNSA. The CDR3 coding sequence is TGTGCCAGCAGCTGGTCTACTGCTAGCGGAGGAGAGACCCAGTACTTC. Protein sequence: CASSWSTASGGETQYF.

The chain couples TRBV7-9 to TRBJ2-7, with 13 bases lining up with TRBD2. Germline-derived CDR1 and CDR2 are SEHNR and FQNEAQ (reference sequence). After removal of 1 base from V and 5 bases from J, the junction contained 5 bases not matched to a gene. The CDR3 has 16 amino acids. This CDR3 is CASSLVGTSGEDEQYF. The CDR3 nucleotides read TGTGCCAGCAGCTTAGTAGGGACTAGCGGGGAAGACGAGCAGTACTTC. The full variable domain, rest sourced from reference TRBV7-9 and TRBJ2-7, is DTGVSQNPRHKITKRGQNVTFRCDPISEHNRLYWYRQTLGQGPEFLTYFQNEAQLEKSRLLSDRFSAERPKGSFSTLEIQRTEQGDSAMYLCASSLVGTSGEDEQYFGPGTRLTVT.

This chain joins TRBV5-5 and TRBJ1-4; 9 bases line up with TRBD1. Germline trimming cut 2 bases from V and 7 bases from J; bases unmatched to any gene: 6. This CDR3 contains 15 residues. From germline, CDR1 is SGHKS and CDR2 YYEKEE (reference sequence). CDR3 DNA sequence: TGTGCCAGCAGCTTCCTCACAGGGGGCGGTGAAAAACTGTTTTTT. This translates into CASSFLTGGGEKLFF.

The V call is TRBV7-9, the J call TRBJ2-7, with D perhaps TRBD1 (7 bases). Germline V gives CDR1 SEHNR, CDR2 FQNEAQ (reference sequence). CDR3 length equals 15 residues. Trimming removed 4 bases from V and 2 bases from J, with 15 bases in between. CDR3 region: CASSSSAGQTYEQYF. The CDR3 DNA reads TGTGCCAGCAGCTCATCGGCGGGACAGACCTACGAGCAGTACTTC.

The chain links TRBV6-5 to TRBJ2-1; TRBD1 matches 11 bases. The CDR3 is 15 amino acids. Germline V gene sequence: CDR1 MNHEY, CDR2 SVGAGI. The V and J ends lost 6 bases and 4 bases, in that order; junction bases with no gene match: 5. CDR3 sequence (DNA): TGTGCCAGCAGGATCGGGACAGGGGGTTACAATGAGCAGTTCTTC. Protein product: CASRIGTGGYNEQFF.